These 9 T cell receptor beta chains were sequenced from one sample in a study of graft-versus-host responses after intestinal transplantation listed by TCRdb under 2021. Receptor libraries were prepared by the immunoSEQ multiplex PCR assay. TCRdb's version of the immuneACCESS table is confined to in-frame rearrangements and falls short of the full clone set. An unresolved V gene accounts for under half of the shortfall where checked; the remainder is of unknown origin. The sample table holds about 90,000 clones, of which approximately 78% were seen once. 0.83% of the sample belongs to the ten largest clones. What these receptors recognize is not known. The time point tag for this specimen amounts to: cells obtained before transplantation from donor or recipient. The source material was unstimulated CD4+ T cells sorted from spleen or lymph node cells, sampled before intestinal transplant. These receptors were obtained from a human donor who received an intestinal transplant.

This chain links TRBV27 with TRBJ1-2, with 12 positions matching TRBD1. Trimming cost V 3 bases and J 5 bases; bases outside gene matches: 13. This CDR3 comprises 18 residues. From germline, CDR1 is MNHEY and CDR2 SMNVEV (reference sequence). CDR3 loop: CASSLPPGQGAIPYGYTF. The CDR3 DNA reads TGTGCCAGCAGTTTGCCACCGGGACAGGGGGCGATCCCATATGGCTACACCTTC.

This clone has a handful of counts. J is TRBJ2-3 and V is TRBV6-5, with 9 bases that match TRBD1. The V and J ends lost 2 bases and 8 bases, in that order; junction bases with no gene match: 2. Germline assignment: CDR1 MNHEY and CDR2 SVGAGI. The CDR3 loop spans 13 amino acids. Here the CDR3 reads CASSYGQGLTQYF. In DNA, the CDR3 is TGTGCCAGCAGTTACGGACAGGGGCTTACGCAGTATTTT.

The V and J genes are TRBV6-6 and TRBJ1-2; 7 nucleotides align to TRBD1. Germline V CDR1 and CDR2: MNHNY, SVGAGI (reference sequence). Germline trimming cut 2 bases from V and 7 bases from J; bases unmatched to any gene: 10. This CDR3 is 15 amino acids long. The CDR3 region has the DNA TGTGCCAGCAGTTACATCACAGGGGAAATCGGTGGCTACACCTTC. Encoded protein: CASSYITGEIGGYTF.

This clone was observed a handful of times. One junction end disagrees with the germline gene, perhaps due to a read error. The chain is built from TRBV6-5 and TRBJ1-2; D is unclear. The CDR3 contains 12 residues. Germline V gene sequence: CDR1 MNHEY, CDR2 SVGAGI. The DNA of the CDR3 is TGCTTCACGAGGGCCCAAAACTATGGCTACACCTTC. Amino acids: CFTRAQNYGYTF.

The chain carries TRBV29-1 and TRBJ2-7, with 8 bases matching TRBD1. CDR3 length: 12 amino acids. V shed 5 bases, J shed 11 bases, and the junction held 11 bases outside the gene matches. Germline CDR1 reads SQVTM; CDR2 reads ANQGSEA. The CDR3 nucleotides read TGCAGCGTTAGCTTCCGGACAGGGCAGGAGTACTTC. The encoded protein is CSVSFRTGQEYF.

The V and J genes are TRBV7-2 and TRBJ1-2; no definite D call. CDR3 length: 15 residues. Germline-derived CDR1 and CDR2 are SGHTA and FQGNSA. The V and J ends lost 1 base and 4 bases respectively, with 13 bases between them. The CDR3 DNA reads as TGTGCCAGCAGCTTAGAATCCGGGGTGTCCTATGGCTACACCTTC. Translating gives CASSLESGVSYGYTF.

This clone was seen a few times. CDR3 sequence reads: CSVASGRTGELFF. In DNA, the CDR3 is TGCAGCGTTGCTAGCGGGCGCACCGGGGAGCTGTTTTTT. The J gene is TRBJ2-2, the V gene TRBV29-1; 8 bases map to TRBD2. The CDR3 runs 13 residues. Trimming cost V 4 bases and J 4 bases; bases outside gene matches: 2. Germline-derived CDR1 and CDR2 are SQVTM and ANQGSEA.

V gene TRBV5-1 combines with J gene TRBJ2-5, with 10 positions matching TRBD2. Germline CDR1 is SGHRS and CDR2 is YFSETQ. The CDR3 consists of 15 residues. The junction had 4 bases not matched to a gene; V was cut back by 3 bases and J by 2 bases. The CDR3 DNA is TGCGCCAGCAGCTACGGGACTAGCGAACAAGAGACCCAGTACTTC. Amino acids: CASSYGTSEQETQYF.

The chain links TRBV6-5 to TRBJ2-1; D is possibly TRBD1 (5 bases). The CDR3 sequence is 15 residues long. The germline V gene has CDR1 MNHEY and CDR2 SVGAGI. Trimming took 4 bases from V and 0 from J, leaving 10 bases between them. The CDR3 DNA reads TGTGCCAGCAGTTTACAGGTTGGCTCCTACAATGAGCAGTTCTTC. Translation: CASSLQVGSYNEQFF.